These T cell receptor beta chains were read from a single sample in a study of shared clonotypes between healthy human individuals. Sequencing used immunoSEQ multiplex PCR; TCRdb keeps in-frame clones, though not all of them. The data show approximately 2,200,000 clones, with about 92% seen just once and around 1.7% held by the top ten. Sequenced input: naive CD8+ T cells from PBMCs. The receptors originated from a young man in good health. Some clones in this sample may be carry-over from other donors' samples. Both conserved end residues are part of each CDR3. D genes are given only for firm matches. Size is omitted from some rows. Given values are once, few, many or a class for expanded clones.

v_gene: TRBV27; d_gene: TRBD2; j_gene: TRBJ2-1; abundance: NA; CDR3aa: CASSLSVAGAYNEQFF; CDR3nt: TGTGCCAGCAGTTTATCGGTAGCGGGAGCCTACAATGAGCAGTTCTTC
v_gene: TRBV7-9; d_gene: TRBD2; j_gene: TRBJ2-5; abundance: NA; CDR3aa: CASSPELAVQETQYF; CDR3nt: TGTGCCAGCAGCCCAGAACTAGCGGTCCAAGAGACCCAGTACTTC
v_gene: TRBV11-3; d_gene: TRBD2; j_gene: TRBJ2-1; abundance: NA; CDR3aa: CASSFYGREQFF; CDR3nt: TGTGCCAGCAGCTTTTACGGGAGGGAGCAGTTCTTC
v_gene: TRBV5-1; d_gene: TRBD2; j_gene: TRBJ2-7; abundance: NA; CDR3aa: CASSPKITSGRSYEQYF; CDR3nt: TGCGCCAGCAGCCCAAAAATTACTAGCGGGAGATCCTACGAGCAGTACTTC
v_gene: TRBV28; d_gene: TRBD1; j_gene: TRBJ2-2; abundance: NA; CDR3aa: CASTQTGALTGELFF; CDR3nt: TGTGCCAGCACCCAGACAGGGGCCCTCACCGGGGAGCTGTTTTTT
v_gene: TRBV5-6; d_gene: NA; j_gene: TRBJ2-7; abundance: NA; CDR3aa: CASSLTRDEQYF; CDR3nt: TGTGCCAGCAGCCTGACGCGGGACGAGCAGTACTTC
v_gene: TRBV7-2; d_gene: NA; j_gene: TRBJ1-2; abundance: NA; CDR3aa: CASSFIGSPVAF; CDR3nt: TGTGCCAGCAGCTTTATCGGGTCCCCAGTTGCCTTC
v_gene: TRBV7-9; d_gene: NA; j_gene: TRBJ2-7; abundance: NA; CDR3aa: CASTSGIDEQYF; CDR3nt: TGTGCCAGCACCTCAGGCATTGACGAGCAGTACTTC
v_gene: TRBV30; d_gene: TRBD2; j_gene: TRBJ2-5; abundance: NA; CDR3aa: CAWESGSGQETQYF; CDR3nt: TGTGCCTGGGAGAGCGGGAGTGGGCAAGAGACCCAGTACTTC
v_gene: TRBV5-6; d_gene: NA; j_gene: TRBJ1-1; abundance: NA; CDR3aa: CASSLAGLAEAFF; CDR3nt: TGTGCCAGCAGCTTGGCCGGCTTGGCTGAAGCTTTCTTT
v_gene: TRBV5-1; d_gene: NA; j_gene: TRBJ1-1; abundance: NA; CDR3aa: CASSLLGGNTEAFF; CDR3nt: TGCGCCAGCAGCTTGTTGGGCGGGAACACTGAAGCTTTCTTT
v_gene: TRBV25-1; d_gene: TRBD1; j_gene: TRBJ1-2; abundance: NA; CDR3aa: CASSDDRAGYTF; CDR3nt: TGTGCCAGCAGTGACGACAGGGCTGGCTACACCTTC
v_gene: TRBV9; d_gene: TRBD2; j_gene: TRBJ2-2; abundance: NA; CDR3aa: CASSVESLAVNTGELFF; CDR3nt: TGTGCCAGCAGCGTAGAGTCACTAGCGGTGAACACCGGGGAGCTGTTTTTT
v_gene: TRBV5-4; d_gene: NA; j_gene: TRBJ2-3; abundance: NA; CDR3aa: CASSSEAGSTDTQYF; CDR3nt: TGTGCCAGCAGCTCTGAGGCGGGTAGCACAGATACGCAGTATTTT
v_gene: TRBV27; d_gene: TRBD1; j_gene: TRBJ2-7; abundance: once; CDR3aa: CASSPVRTGDYEQYF; CDR3nt: TGTGCCAGCAGTCCCGTTCGGACAGGAGACTACGAGCAGTACTTC
v_gene: TRBV9; d_gene: NA; j_gene: TRBJ2-7; abundance: NA; CDR3aa: CARDPNRPSSYEQYF; CDR3nt: TGTGCCAGGGACCCAAACAGGCCGAGCTCCTACGAGCAGTACTTC
v_gene: TRBV7-9; d_gene: NA; j_gene: TRBJ1-2; abundance: once; CDR3aa: CASSLIDRLDGYTF; CDR3nt: TGTGCCAGCAGCTTAATAGACAGGCTGGATGGCTACACCTTC
v_gene: TRBV5-1; d_gene: NA; j_gene: TRBJ1-1; abundance: NA; CDR3aa: CASSYDRETGNTEAFF; CDR3nt: TGCGCCAGCAGCTATGATAGAGAGACAGGAAACACTGAAGCTTTCTTT
v_gene: TRBV28; d_gene: NA; j_gene: TRBJ2-5; abundance: NA; CDR3aa: CASSLFEAGETQYF; CDR3nt: TGTGCCAGCAGTTTATTTGAGGCGGGAGAGACCCAGTACTTC
v_gene: TRBV27; d_gene: NA; j_gene: TRBJ2-1; abundance: NA; CDR3aa: CASSQGGDEQFF; CDR3nt: TGTGCCAGCAGTCAGGGGGGGGATGAGCAGTTCTTC
v_gene: TRBV6-5; d_gene: NA; j_gene: TRBJ1-1; abundance: NA; CDR3aa: CASSYVRYTEAFF; CDR3nt: TGTGCCAGCAGTTACGTCCGTTACACTGAAGCTTTCTTT
v_gene: TRBV7-9; d_gene: NA; j_gene: TRBJ2-7; abundance: once; CDR3aa: CASSLAPDHSYEQYF; CDR3nt: TGTGCCAGCAGCTTAGCACCCGATCACTCCTACGAGCAGTACTTC
v_gene: TRBV6-1; d_gene: TRBD1; j_gene: TRBJ1-5; abundance: NA; CDR3aa: CASSDVTGDGGNQPQHF; CDR3nt: TGTGCCAGCAGTGACGTGACAGGGGATGGCGGCAATCAGCCCCAGCATTTT
v_gene: TRBV5-6; d_gene: NA; j_gene: TRBJ1-2; abundance: NA; CDR3aa: CASSNGPAEANYGYTF; CDR3nt: TGTGCCAGCAGCAATGGGCCAGCCGAAGCTAACTATGGCTACACCTTC
v_gene: TRBV5-1; d_gene: NA; j_gene: TRBJ2-1; abundance: NA; CDR3aa: CASSPPRVGSTYNEQFF; CDR3nt: TGCGCCAGCAGCCCGCCAAGGGTTGGGAGTACCTACAATGAGCAGTTCTTC
v_gene: TRBV29-1; d_gene: NA; j_gene: TRBJ2-7; abundance: NA; CDR3aa: CSVEVSLGEQYF; CDR3nt: TGCAGCGTTGAAGTCTCGTTGGGCGAGCAGTACTTC
v_gene: TRBV29-1; d_gene: NA; j_gene: TRBJ1-2; abundance: NA; CDR3aa: CSVERTRDYGYTF; CDR3nt: TGCAGCGTTGAGAGGACAAGGGACTATGGCTACACCTTC
v_gene: TRBV27; d_gene: TRBD2; j_gene: TRBJ2-2; abundance: NA; CDR3aa: CASSLSARERTGELFF; CDR3nt: TGTGCCAGCAGTTTATCGGCGCGGGAGCGAACCGGGGAGCTGTTTTTT
v_gene: TRBV9; d_gene: TRBD1; j_gene: TRBJ1-2; abundance: NA; CDR3aa: CASSSRTGGAYGYTF; CDR3nt: TGTGCCAGCAGCTCCCGGACAGGGGGTGCCTATGGCTACACCTTC
v_gene: TRBV29-1; d_gene: NA; j_gene: TRBJ2-1; abundance: NA; CDR3aa: CSVEGWTPGPNNEQFF; CDR3nt: TGCAGCGTTGAGGGCTGGACCCCGGGACCGAACAATGAGCAGTTCTTC
v_gene: TRBV25-1; d_gene: NA; j_gene: TRBJ2-2; abundance: NA; CDR3aa: CATEHFRGTGELFF; CDR3nt: TGTGCCACCGAGCACTTTAGAGGGACCGGGGAGCTGTTTTTT
v_gene: TRBV7-8; d_gene: TRBD1; j_gene: TRBJ1-5; abundance: NA; CDR3aa: CASSVTGGLNQPQHF; CDR3nt: TGTGCCAGCAGCGTGACAGGGGGTCTCAATCAGCCCCAGCATTTT
v_gene: TRBV2; d_gene: NA; j_gene: TRBJ2-1; abundance: once; CDR3aa: CASRVNEQFF; CDR3nt: TGTGCCAGCAGGGTAAATGAGCAGTTCTTC
v_gene: TRBV7-9; d_gene: TRBD2; j_gene: TRBJ2-3; abundance: NA; CDR3aa: CASSLGSGRAADTQYF; CDR3nt: TGTGCCAGCAGCTTAGGCAGCGGGAGGGCCGCAGATACGCAGTATTTT
v_gene: TRBV6-1; d_gene: NA; j_gene: TRBJ2-4; abundance: NA; CDR3aa: CASSEGQGVAKNIQYF; CDR3nt: TGTGCCAGCAGTGAAGGGCAGGGCGTAGCCAAAAACATTCAGTACTTC
v_gene: TRBV4-1; d_gene: TRBD2; j_gene: TRBJ2-7; abundance: NA; CDR3aa: CASSHELTGTIVYEQYF; CDR3nt: TGCGCCAGCAGCCATGAACTTACCGGGACTATAGTCTACGAGCAGTACTTC
v_gene: TRBV5-1; d_gene: TRBD2; j_gene: TRBJ2-2; abundance: NA; CDR3aa: CASSLGLAGGRTGELFF; CDR3nt: TGCGCCAGCAGCTTGGGACTAGCGGGAGGACGCACCGGGGAGCTGTTTTTT
v_gene: TRBV7-9; d_gene: NA; j_gene: TRBJ2-7; abundance: NA; CDR3aa: CASSAYRATDYEQYF; CDR3nt: TGTGCCAGCAGCGCGTACAGGGCGACGGACTACGAGCAGTACTTC
v_gene: TRBV9; d_gene: NA; j_gene: TRBJ1-1; abundance: NA; CDR3aa: CASSPHQPNTEAFF; CDR3nt: TGTGCCAGCAGCCCCCACCAACCTAACACTGAAGCTTTCTTT
v_gene: TRBV9; d_gene: TRBD2; j_gene: TRBJ2-4; abundance: once; CDR3aa: CASSVAGGTKNIQYF; CDR3nt: TGTGCCAGCAGCGTAGCGGGAGGTACCAAAAACATTCAGTACTTC
v_gene: TRBV4-1; d_gene: TRBD2; j_gene: TRBJ2-7; abundance: NA; CDR3aa: CASSQWTSPQDEQYF; CDR3nt: TGCGCCAGCAGCCAATGGACTAGCCCCCAGGACGAGCAGTACTTC
v_gene: TRBV4-1; d_gene: NA; j_gene: TRBJ2-7; abundance: NA; CDR3aa: CASSQDMSVGYEQYF; CDR3nt: TGCGCCAGCAGCCAAGATATGTCGGTCGGCTACGAGCAGTACTTC
v_gene: TRBV9; d_gene: NA; j_gene: TRBJ2-5; abundance: NA; CDR3aa: CASSTLGGTETQYF; CDR3nt: TGTGCCAGCAGCACCCTAGGGGGAACCGAGACCCAGTACTTC
v_gene: TRBV27; d_gene: NA; j_gene: TRBJ2-7; abundance: NA; CDR3aa: CASSLYRTAEQYF; CDR3nt: TGTGCCAGCAGTTTATACAGGACAGCAGAGCAGTACTTC
v_gene: TRBV19; d_gene: NA; j_gene: TRBJ2-2; abundance: NA; CDR3aa: CASSALLGTGELFF; CDR3nt: TGTGCCAGTAGCGCCCTTTTGGGCACCGGGGAGCTGTTTTTT